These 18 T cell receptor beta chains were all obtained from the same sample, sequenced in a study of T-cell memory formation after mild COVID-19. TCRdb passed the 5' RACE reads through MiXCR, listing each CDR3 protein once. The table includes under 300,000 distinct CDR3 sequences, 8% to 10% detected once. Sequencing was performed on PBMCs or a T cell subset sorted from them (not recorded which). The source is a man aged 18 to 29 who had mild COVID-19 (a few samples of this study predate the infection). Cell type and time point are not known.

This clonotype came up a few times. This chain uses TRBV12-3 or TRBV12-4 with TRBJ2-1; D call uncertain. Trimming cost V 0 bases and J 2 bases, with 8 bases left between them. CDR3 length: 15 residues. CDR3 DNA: TGTGCCAGCAGTTTAGCCCTCGGCCCCTACAATGAGCAGTTCTTC. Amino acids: CASSLALGPYNEQFF.

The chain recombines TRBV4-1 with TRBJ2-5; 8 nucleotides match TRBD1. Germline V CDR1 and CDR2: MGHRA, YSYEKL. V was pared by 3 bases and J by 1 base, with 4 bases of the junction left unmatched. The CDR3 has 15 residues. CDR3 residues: CASSQWGQVQETQYF. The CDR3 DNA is TGCGCCAGCAGCCAGTGGGGACAGGTCCAAGAGACCCAGTACTTC.

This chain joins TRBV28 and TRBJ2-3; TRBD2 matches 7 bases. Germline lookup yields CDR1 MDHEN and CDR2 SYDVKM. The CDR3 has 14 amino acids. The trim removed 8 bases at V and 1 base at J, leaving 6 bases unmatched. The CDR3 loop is CASARGGGTDTQYF. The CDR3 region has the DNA TGTGCCAGCGCCCGTGGGGGGGGCACAGATACGCAGTATTTT.

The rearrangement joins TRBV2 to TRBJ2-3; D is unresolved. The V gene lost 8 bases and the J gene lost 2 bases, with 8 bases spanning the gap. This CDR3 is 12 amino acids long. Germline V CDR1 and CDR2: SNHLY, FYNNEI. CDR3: CASDGITDTQYF. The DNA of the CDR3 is TGTGCCAGCGACGGAATCACAGATACGCAGTATTTT.

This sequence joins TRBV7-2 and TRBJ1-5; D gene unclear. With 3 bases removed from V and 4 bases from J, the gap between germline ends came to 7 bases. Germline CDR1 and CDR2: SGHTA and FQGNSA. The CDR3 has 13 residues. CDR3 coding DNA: TGTGCCAGCAGCTTTGTCGGGAATCAGCCCCAGCATTTT. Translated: CASSFVGNQPQHF.

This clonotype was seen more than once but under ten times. CDR3 nucleotides: TGTGCCAGCAGCGTGACAGGAAATTCACCCCTCCACTTT. It yields the protein CASSVTGNSPLHF. The chain carries TRBV7-9 and TRBJ1-6, with a weak D call TRBD1 (6 bases). With 5 bases removed from V and 7 bases from J, the gap between germline ends came to 9 bases. Germline assignment: CDR1 SEHNR and CDR2 FQNEAQ (reference sequence). The length of the CDR3 is 13 residues.

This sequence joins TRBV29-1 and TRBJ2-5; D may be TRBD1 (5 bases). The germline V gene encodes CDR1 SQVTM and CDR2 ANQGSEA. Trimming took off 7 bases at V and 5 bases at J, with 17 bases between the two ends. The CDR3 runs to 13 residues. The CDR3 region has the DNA TGCAGCGGGGGCAGCATGGTAGGGGAGACCCAGTACTTC. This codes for CSGGSMVGETQYF.

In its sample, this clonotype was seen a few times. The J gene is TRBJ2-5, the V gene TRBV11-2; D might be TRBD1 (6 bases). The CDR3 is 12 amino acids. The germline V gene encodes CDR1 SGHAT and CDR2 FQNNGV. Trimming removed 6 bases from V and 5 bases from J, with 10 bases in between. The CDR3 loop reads CASSYDRETQYF. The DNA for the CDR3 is TGTGCCAGCAGTTACGACAGGGAGACCCAGTACTTC.

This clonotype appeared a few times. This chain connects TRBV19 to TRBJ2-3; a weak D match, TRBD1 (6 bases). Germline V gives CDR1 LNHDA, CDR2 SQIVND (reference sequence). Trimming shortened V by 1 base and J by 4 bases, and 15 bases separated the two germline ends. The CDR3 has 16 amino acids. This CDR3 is CASSIVQGEIPDTQYF. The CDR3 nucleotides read TGTGCCAGTAGTATAGTACAGGGTGAGATCCCAGATACGCAGTATTTT. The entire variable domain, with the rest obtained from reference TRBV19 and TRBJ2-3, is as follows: DGGITQSPKYLFRKEGQNVTLSCEQNLNHDAMYWYRQDPGQGLRLIYYSQIVNDFQKGDIAEGYSVSREKKESFPLTVTSAQKNPTAFYLCASSIVQGEIPDTQYFGPGTRLTVL.

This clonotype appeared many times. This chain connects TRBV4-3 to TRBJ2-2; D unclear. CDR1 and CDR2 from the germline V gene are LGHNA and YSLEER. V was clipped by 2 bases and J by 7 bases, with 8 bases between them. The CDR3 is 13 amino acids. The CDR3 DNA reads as TGCGCCAGCAGCCAAACCGGGTACGGGGAGCTGTTTTTT. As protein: CASSQTGYGELFF.

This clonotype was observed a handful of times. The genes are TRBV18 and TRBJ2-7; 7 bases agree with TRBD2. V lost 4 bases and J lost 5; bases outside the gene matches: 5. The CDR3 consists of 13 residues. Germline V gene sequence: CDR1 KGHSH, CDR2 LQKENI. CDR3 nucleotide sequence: TGTGCCAGCTCACAGGGAGGGTGGAACGAGCAGTACGTC. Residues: CASSQGGWNEQYV.

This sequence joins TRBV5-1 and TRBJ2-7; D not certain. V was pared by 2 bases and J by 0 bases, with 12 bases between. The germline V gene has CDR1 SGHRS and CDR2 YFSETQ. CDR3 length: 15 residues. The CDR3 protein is CASSLGLANSYEQYF. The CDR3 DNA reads TGCGCCAGCAGCTTAGGGCTGGCGAACTCCTACGAGCAGTACTTC.

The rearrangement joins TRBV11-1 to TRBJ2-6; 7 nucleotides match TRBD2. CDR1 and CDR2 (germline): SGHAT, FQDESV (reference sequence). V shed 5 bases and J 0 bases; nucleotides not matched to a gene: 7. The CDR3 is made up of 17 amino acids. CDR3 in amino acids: CASSQSGASSGANVLTF. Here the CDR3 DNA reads TGTGCCAGCAGCCAAAGCGGGGCAAGCTCTGGGGCCAACGTCCTGACTTTC.

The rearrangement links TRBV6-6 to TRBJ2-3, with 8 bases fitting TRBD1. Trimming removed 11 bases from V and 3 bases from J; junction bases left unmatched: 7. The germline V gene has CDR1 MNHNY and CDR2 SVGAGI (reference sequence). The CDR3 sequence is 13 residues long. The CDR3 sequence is CAAAQGVTDTQYF. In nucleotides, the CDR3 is TGTGCCGCTGCACAGGGGGTAACAGATACGCAGTATTTT.

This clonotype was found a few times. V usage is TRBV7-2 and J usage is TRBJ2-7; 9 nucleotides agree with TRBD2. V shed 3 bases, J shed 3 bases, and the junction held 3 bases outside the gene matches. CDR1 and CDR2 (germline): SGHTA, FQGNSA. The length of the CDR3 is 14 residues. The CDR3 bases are TGTGCCAGCAGCTTTACAGCGGGGGGCTACGAGCAGTACTTC. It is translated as CASSFTAGGYEQYF.

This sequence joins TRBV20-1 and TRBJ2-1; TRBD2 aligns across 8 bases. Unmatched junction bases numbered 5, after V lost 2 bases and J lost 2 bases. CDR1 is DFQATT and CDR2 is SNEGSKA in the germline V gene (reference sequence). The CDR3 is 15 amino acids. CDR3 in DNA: TGCAGTGCTAGACCTCGGACTAGCACCTACAATGAGCAGTTCTTC. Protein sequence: CSARPRTSTYNEQFF.

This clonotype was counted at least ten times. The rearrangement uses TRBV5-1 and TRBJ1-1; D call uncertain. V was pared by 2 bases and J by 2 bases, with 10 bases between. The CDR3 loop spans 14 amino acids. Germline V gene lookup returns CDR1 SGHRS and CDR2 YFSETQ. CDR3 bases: TGCGCCAGCAGCTTTAGAAGCACCAACACTGAAGCTTTCTTT. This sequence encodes CASSFRSTNTEAFF.

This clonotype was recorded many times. The CDR3 DNA is TGTGCCAGTAGCCAAACACGGGACAGCAATTCACCCCTCCACTTT. Protein product: CASSQTRDSNSPLHF. This chain connects TRBV19 to TRBJ1-6; 7 bases fit TRBD1. V lost 6 bases to trimming and J lost 7 bases; unmatched junction nucleotides: 9. The length of the CDR3 is 15 residues. CDR1 and CDR2 (germline): LNHDA, SQIVND (reference sequence).